Following are 17 T cell receptor beta chains from one sample sequenced in a study of blood T cells in healthy people across ages. PCR was performed a second time for about 7 to 11 cycles using a sample-barcoded 5' primer and a J-beta primer mix. TCRdb itself ran the 5' RACE reads through MiXCR, one entry per CDR3 protein. Here the sample spans some 1.5 million distinct CDR3 sequences, 42% being singletons. The source material was blood. The receptor set was obtained from a woman under 30 in good health.

This clonotype was seen just once. The rearrangement links TRBV12-3 or TRBV12-4 to TRBJ2-1; tentative D call: TRBD1 (6 bases). The end of the DNA fits TRBJ2-7 better, so the J call may be wrong. The CDR3 is made up of 14 amino acids. CDR3 sequence: CASSFGGPYNEQYF. The CDR3 DNA reads TGTGCCAGCAGTTTTGGGGGCCCCTACAATGAGCAGTACTTC.

The J gene is TRBJ2-7, the V gene TRBV27, with D tentatively TRBD1 or TRBD2 (5 bases each). Germline V CDR1 and CDR2: MNHEY, SMNVEV (reference sequence). This CDR3 region has 13 residues. The V and J ends lost 6 bases and 2 bases respectively, with 11 bases between them. The DNA of the CDR3 is TGTGCCAGCAGAGATACGGGGCCCTACGAGCAGTACTTC. Translating gives CASRDTGPYEQYF.

This clonotype has a handful of counts. The rearrangement uses TRBV12-3 or TRBV12-4 and TRBJ1-1, with D unclear. Trimming left V 3 bases short and J 4 bases short, with 12 bases between. CDR3 length: 14 residues. The CDR3 DNA sequence: TGTGCCAGCAGTTTTTTCGTGGGGAGCACTGAAGCTTTCTTT. Its protein product is CASSFFVGSTEAFF.

J is TRBJ2-5 and V is TRBV3-1; unclear D gene. TRBJ2-7 matches the DNA end more closely, so the J call is doubtful. The length of the CDR3 is 14 residues. Germline assignment: CDR1 LGHDT and CDR2 YNNKEL (reference sequence). The CDR3: CASSPDPAAPEQYF. In nucleotides, the CDR3 is TGTGCCAGCAGCCCTGATCCTGCCGCTCCCGAGCAGTACTTC.

The chain employs TRBV19 and TRBJ1-5, with D unclear. Germline V gene data show CDR1 as LNHDA and CDR2 as SQIVND (reference sequence). CDR3 length equals 15 residues. V was clipped by 1 base and J by 1 base, with 8 bases between them. Written as DNA, the CDR3 is TGTGCCAGTAGTATAGTCCCCCGGAGCAATCAGCCCCAGCATTTT. Protein sequence: CASSIVPRSNQPQHF.

This clonotype was seen repeatedly, ten times or more. The V and J genes are TRBV5-1 and TRBJ1-2; TRBD1 agrees at 8 bases. Per germline, CDR1 SGHRS and CDR2 YFSETQ. V lost 3 bases, J lost 6 bases, and 7 bases stayed unmatched. The CDR3 extends over 14 amino acids. This CDR3 reads CASSYRTGLHGYTF. The CDR3 DNA follows: TGCGCCAGCAGCTACCGGACAGGGCTCCATGGCTACACCTTC.

Note on this clonotype: Its ends do not fully match the called genes, so a read error is possible. This chain connects TRBV5-1 to TRBJ2-1; 11 bases are a match to TRBD2. The CDR3 runs 15 residues. Germline loops: CDR1 SGHRS, CDR2 YFSETQ. The CDR3 region has the DNA TGCGCCGGCAGCCAGGGACTAGCGGCCTACAATGAGCAGTTCTTC. Its protein product is CAGSQGLAAYNEQFF.

This clonotype was seen a few times. This chain uses TRBV6-4 with TRBJ2-3, with 10 bases lining up with TRBD2. After removal of 4 bases from V and 4 bases from J, the junction contained 8 bases not matched to a gene. The CDR3 is 16 amino acids. Germline V gene data show CDR1 as MRHNA and CDR2 as SNTAGT. The CDR3 spells CASSVGSGGSADTQYF. The DNA of the CDR3 is TGTGCCAGCAGTGTTGGTAGCGGGGGGTCGGCAGATACGCAGTATTTT.

V gene TRBV9 combines with J gene TRBJ2-5, with TRBD1 matching over 7 bases. The end of the DNA aligns better with TRBJ2-1, so the J call may be wrong. CDR1 is SGDLS, CDR2 YYNGEE, per germline. The CDR3 length is 15 residues. The CDR3 DNA reads TGTGCCAGCAGCTCCACTGGGACAGAGGGAGAGACCCAGTTCTTC. Residues: CASSSTGTEGETQFF.

This clonotype was counted only a few times. V usage is TRBV7-6 and J usage is TRBJ2-3, with no clear D. There are 13 residues in the CDR3. V gave up 4 bases and J gave up 3 bases, with 8 bases separating them. Looked up from germline, CDR1 is SGHVS and CDR2 is FNYEAQ. CDR3 loop: CASSWPSTDTQYF. As DNA, the CDR3 is TGTGCCAGCAGCTGGCCTAGTACAGATACGCAGTATTTT. The full variable domain, its missing parts supplied by reference TRBV7-6 and TRBJ2-3, is GAGVSQSPRYKVTKRGQDVALRCDPISGHVSLYWYRQALGQGPEFLTYFNYEAQQDKSGLPNDRFSAERPEGSISTLTIQRTEQRDSAMYRCASSWPSTDTQYFGPGTRLTVL.

The rearrangement joins TRBV28 to TRBJ2-3; D may be TRBD1 (5 bases). This CDR3 has 16 residues. Deletions cut 4 bases from V and 5 bases from J, with 19 bases between. In germline, CDR1 is MDHEN, CDR2 SYDVKM. The DNA of the CDR3 is TGTGCCAGCAGTTCAGTAACGCAGGGTTTCATAGATACGCAGTATTTT. Its translation is CASSSVTQGFIDTQYF.

This clonotype was observed a handful of times. The V and J genes are TRBV20-1 and TRBJ2-3; TRBD2 matches 12 bases. V shed 5 bases, J shed 6 bases, and the junction held 9 bases outside the gene matches. Germline V lookup: CDR1 DFQATT, CDR2 SNEGSKA (reference sequence). The CDR3 is 15 residues long. The CDR3 region has the DNA TGCAGTGCTCGGCAGACTAGCGGGAGAGGGGATACGCAGTATTTT. This translates into CSARQTSGRGDTQYF.

This clonotype was counted a few times. This chain connects TRBV20-1 to TRBJ1-2; TRBD1 matches 8 bases. Losses at the gene ends were 7 bases for V and 4 bases for J; bases not matched to a gene: 8. This CDR3 region has 13 residues. The germline V gene encodes CDR1 DFQATT and CDR2 SNEGSKA (reference sequence). The CDR3 here is CSGSGQGVYGYTF. The CDR3 DNA sequence: TGCAGTGGATCCGGACAGGGCGTCTATGGCTACACCTTC.

This clonotype was observed a few times. CDR3 region: CASSFNSREVNIQYF. CDR3 coding DNA: TGTGCCAGCAGCTTCAATAGCAGGGAGGTGAACATTCAGTACTTC. J is TRBJ2-4 and V is TRBV7-2; perhaps TRBD2 as D (6 bases). V was cut by 3 bases and J by 7 bases, with 16 bases left in between. Looked up from germline, CDR1 is SGHTA and CDR2 is FQGNSA. The CDR3 covers 15 residues.

The V and J genes are TRBV27 and TRBJ2-5; 7 bases fit TRBD1. Gene TRBJ2-7 matches the end of the DNA better, so the J call may be wrong. The CDR3 consists of 13 residues. Germline V lookup: CDR1 MNHEY, CDR2 SMNVEV (reference sequence). The DNA for the CDR3 is TGTGCCAGCGCACAGGGGCCCAGGAACGAGCAGTACTTC. This codes for CASAQGPRNEQYF.

Turning to this clonotype: At one of its ends the junction is not consistent with the germline gene, which may arise from a read error. The chain links TRBV6-8 to TRBJ1-1, with D possibly being TRBD1 (6 bases). From germline, CDR1 is MNHGY and CDR2 SAAAGT. There are 17 residues in the CDR3. The chain's CDR3 is CASSSTYGGGKNTETFF. The CDR3 region has the DNA TGTGCCAGCAGTTCTACTTACGGGGGCGGCAAGAACACTGAAACTTTCTTT.

The chain joins TRBV12-3 or TRBV12-4 to TRBJ2-7; TRBD1 matches 9 bases. V lost 6 bases and J lost 2; bases outside the gene matches: 17. The CDR3 length is 18 residues. In DNA, the CDR3 is TGTGCCAGCAGCCTTTTCTTACACGGGGACAGGGTAACCTACGAGCAGTACTTC. Amino acids: CASSLFLHGDRVTYEQYF.